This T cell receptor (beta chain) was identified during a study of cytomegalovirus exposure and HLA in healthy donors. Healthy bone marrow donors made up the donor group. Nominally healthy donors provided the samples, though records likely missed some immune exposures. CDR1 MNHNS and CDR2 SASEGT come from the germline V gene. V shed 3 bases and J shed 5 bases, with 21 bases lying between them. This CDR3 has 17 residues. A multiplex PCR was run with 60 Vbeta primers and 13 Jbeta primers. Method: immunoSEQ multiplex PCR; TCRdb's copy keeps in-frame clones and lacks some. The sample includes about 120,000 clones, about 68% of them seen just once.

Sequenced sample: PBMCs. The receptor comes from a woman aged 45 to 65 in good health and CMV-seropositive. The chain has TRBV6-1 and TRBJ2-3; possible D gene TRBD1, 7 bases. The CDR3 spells CASSEFRRGLFIDTQYF. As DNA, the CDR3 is TGTGCCAGCAGTGAGTTTAGGAGGGGGCTTTTTATAGATACGCAGTATTTT.